This T cell receptor beta chain was captured in a study of T-cell reconstitution after alpha-beta-depleted transplantation in children. The CDR3 runs to 13 residues. V was clipped by 3 bases and J by 5 bases, with 12 bases between them. Germline CDR1 is SGHRS and CDR2 is YFSETQ. The library targeted TCRbeta and was prepared with unique molecular identifiers. From the PCR reads, TCRdb called clonotypes with MiXCR, one entry per CDR3 protein. The repertoire consists of under 850,000 distinct CDR3 sequences, with around 13% occurring once and the leading ten covering about 0.77%. Study results and caveats: Day-60 TCRbeta diversity that was high in some patients was derived from surviving recipient T cells and thymic progenitors. T cells produced anew were the main source of T-cell counts and diversity one year after transplant. Roughly two months post-transplant, alpha-beta T cells reportedly originated from several hundred graft clones that had expanded.

Only a few counts were recorded for this clonotype. Its matching antigen is unknown. V is TRBV5-1 and J is TRBJ2-7; no clear D. The material was PBMCs, obtained before TCRalphabeta/CD19-depleted stem cell transplant. The origin of this receptor is a girl between 2 and 10 years old with congenital amegakaryocytic thrombocytopenia, due to receive a stem cell transplant. CDR3 loop: CASSYGLLNEQYF. DNA for the CDR3: TGCGCCAGCAGCTACGGCCTTCTCAACGAGCAGTACTTC.